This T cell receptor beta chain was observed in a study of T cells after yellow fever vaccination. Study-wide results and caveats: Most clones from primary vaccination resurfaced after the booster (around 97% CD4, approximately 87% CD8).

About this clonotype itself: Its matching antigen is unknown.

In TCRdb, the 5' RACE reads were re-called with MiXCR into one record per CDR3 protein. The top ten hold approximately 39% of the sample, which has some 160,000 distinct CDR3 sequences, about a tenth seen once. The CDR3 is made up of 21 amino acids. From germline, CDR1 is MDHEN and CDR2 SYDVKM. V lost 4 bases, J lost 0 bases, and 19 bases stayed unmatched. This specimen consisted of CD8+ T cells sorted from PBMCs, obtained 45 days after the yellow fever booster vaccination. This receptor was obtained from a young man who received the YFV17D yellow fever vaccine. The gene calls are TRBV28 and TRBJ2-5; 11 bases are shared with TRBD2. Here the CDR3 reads CASSWAKGLADPLWYQETQYF. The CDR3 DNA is TGTGCCAGCAGTTGGGCAAAGGGACTAGCGGACCCCCTTTGGTACCAAGAGACCCAGTACTTC.